This T cell receptor (beta chain) was recovered during a study of T cell responses to AZD1222 COVID-19 vaccine. On this clone itself: What it binds is unknown.

Findings and caveats of the study: Vaccine-associated CD4 TCRs spanned spike, dominant at 160-218 and 743-854. Spike-specific TCR breadth and depth went up after people got two AZD1222 doses. Clonal diversity may have been underestimated, and the donors were mostly white British, with more females than males.

Here immunoSEQ multiplex PCR was the method, and the copy in TCRdb shows in-frame clones only, minus some. This sample has tens of thousands of clones, with around 73% found just once. The CDR3 consists of 15 residues. CDR1 and CDR2 from the germline V gene are SGHRS and YFSETQ. Trimming took 7 bases from V and 3 from J, leaving 19 bases between them. The specimen was peripheral blood, collected on day 0 of AZD1222 vaccination. This receptor was obtained from an adult in good health. The chain links TRBV5-1 to TRBJ1-2; D remains ambiguous. In DNA, the CDR3 is TGCGCCAGCGGCCCATGGGAGGGAGTTGACTATGGCTACACCTTC. This gives the protein CASGPWEGVDYGYTF.